This is a list of T cell receptor beta chains from one sample in a study of blood T cells in healthy people across ages. TCRdb recomputed calls from the 5' RACE reads with MiXCR, one row per CDR3 protein. The sample includes hundreds of thousands of distinct CDR3 sequences, more than 20% seen only once; the top ten take 9.4%. The same sample was also studied in work on T cells of mothers and their children.

Sequenced material: blood. The receptors were gathered from a boy under 18 in good health. Each CDR3 is given with its conserved first and last residue. Fields, in order: D gene, clone size, J gene, V gene, CDR3 DNA, CDR3 protein. A D gene is named only where the DNA matches it firmly. Part of the rows lack a size; the others show once, few, many or a class for expanded clones.

D: TRBD2
size: many
J: TRBJ2-1
V: TRBV7-3
DNA: TGTGCCAGCAGCTCGAGCGGGGGGGGTCAGCAGTTCTTC
CDR3: CASSSSGGGQQFF

D: TRBD1
size: once
J: TRBJ2-7
V: TRBV7-9
DNA: TGTGCCAGCAGCGATAGGGTCGGGGACAGCACCTACGAGCAGTACTTC
CDR3: CASSDRVGDSTYEQYF

D: NA
size: few
J: TRBJ2-7
V: TRBV3-1
DNA: TGTGCCAGCAGCCCAGGGGCAGTTACTGCCTACGAGCAGTACTTC
CDR3: CASSPGAVTAYEQYF

D: TRBD1
size: NA
J: TRBJ2-7
V: TRBV7-9
DNA: TGTGCCAGCAGCCCATCCAGGGGGTCTCTCGCCTACGAGCAGTACTTC
CDR3: CASSPSRGSLAYEQYF

D: TRBD1
size: NA
J: TRBJ1-4
V: TRBV6-2/TRBV6-3
DNA: TGTGCCAGCAGTTACCCGGACACATCCAGGGGGAAACTGTTTTTT
CDR3: CASSYPDTSRGKLFF

D: NA
size: few
J: TRBJ1-1
V: TRBV12-3/TRBV12-4
DNA: TGTGCCAGCGAAGGACAGCTCAGCGCTGAAGCTTTCTTT
CDR3: CASEGQLSAEAFF

D: TRBD1
size: NA
J: TRBJ1-4
V: TRBV12-3/TRBV12-4
DNA: TGTGCCAGCAGTTCCACAGGGGACGATCTAATAGATGAAAAACTGTTTTTT
CDR3: CASSSTGDDLIDEKLFF

D: TRBD1
size: NA
J: TRBJ2-3
V: TRBV11-2
DNA: TGTGCCAGCAGCCCTAGGGTCGGACAGGGTGCAGATACGCAGTATTTT
CDR3: CASSPRVGQGADTQYF

D: NA
size: few
J: TRBJ2-7
V: TRBV6-5
DNA: TGTGCCAGCAGTTGCTCCGCCCAGGGGACCTACGAGCAGTACTTC
CDR3: CASSCSAQGTYEQYF

D: NA
size: few
J: TRBJ1-1
V: TRBV6-2/TRBV6-3
DNA: TGTGCCAGCAGTGGACAGAACACTGAAGCTTTCTTT
CDR3: CASSGQNTEAFF

D: TRBD1
size: few
J: TRBJ1-2
V: TRBV7-2
DNA: TGTGCCAGCAGCCCCAACGCCCCTTGGACAGGGACAGGCTACACCTTC
CDR3: CASSPNAPWTGTGYTF

D: NA
size: few
J: TRBJ2-1
V: TRBV5-1
DNA: TGCGCCAGCAGCGAAACTGCTGAGCAGTTCTTC
CDR3: CASSETAEQFF

D: TRBD1
size: NA
J: TRBJ1-4
V: TRBV7-6
DNA: TGTGCCAGCAGCCTAGGACAGGGGGCATTGGTTACTAATGAAAAACTGTTTTTT
CDR3: CASSLGQGALVTNEKLFF

D: NA
size: few
J: TRBJ2-3
V: TRBV7-2
DNA: TGTGCCAGCAGCTTACCCCAGCGGACAGATACGCAGTATTTT
CDR3: CASSLPQRTDTQYF

D: TRBD1
size: NA
J: TRBJ2-1
V: TRBV24-1
DNA: TGTGCCACCAGTGAGCGGACAGGGGGAGGCTACAATGAGCAGTTCTTC
CDR3: CATSERTGGGYNEQFF

D: NA
size: NA
J: TRBJ2-5
V: TRBV28
DNA: TGTGCCAGCTGCGAGGGGGATAGGGACCACCGCCCCCAAGAGACCCAGTACTTC
CDR3: CASCEGDRDHRPQETQYF

D: NA
size: few
J: TRBJ2-5
V: TRBV11-2
DNA: TGTGCCAGCAGCCACCCCCCCGGCCCTAAAGAGACCCAGTACTTC
CDR3: CASSHPPGPKETQYF

D: NA
size: few
J: TRBJ2-1
V: TRBV9
DNA: TGTGCCAGCAGGGGGGGGGCCCTCTACAATGAGCAGTTCTTC
CDR3: CASRGGALYNEQFF

D: TRBD1
size: few
J: TRBJ1-4
V: TRBV5-5
DNA: TGTGCCAGCAGCTGGTCCGGGACAGGGTTCGGGGAAAAACTGTTTTTT
CDR3: CASSWSGTGFGEKLFF

D: TRBD2
size: NA
J: TRBJ2-5
V: TRBV4-3
DNA: TGCGCCAGCAGCCAAGATGGGGGGGAATTCCAAGAGACCCAGTACTTC
CDR3: CASSQDGGEFQETQYF

D: TRBD1
size: few
J: TRBJ2-3
V: TRBV29-1
DNA: TGCAGCGTGCGGGACAGGTTAACAGATACGCAGTATTTT
CDR3: CSVRDRLTDTQYF

D: TRBD2
size: few
J: TRBJ2-1
V: TRBV7-8
DNA: TGTGCCAGCAGCTTAGAAAGGGTGCTAGCGGGGGTTCGGAATGAGCAGTTCTTC
CDR3: CASSLERVLAGVRNEQFF

D: NA
size: NA
J: TRBJ2-2
V: TRBV6-6
DNA: TGTGCCAGCAGCCCTGGGACTCCGGACGGGGAGCTGTTTTTT
CDR3: CASSPGTPDGELFF

D: NA
size: NA
J: TRBJ2-2
V: TRBV7-9
DNA: TGTGCCACTAGGCCCCCGGGAGTCACCGGGGAGCTGTTTTTT
CDR3: CATRPPGVTGELFF

D: NA
size: NA
J: TRBJ2-7
V: TRBV20-1
DNA: TGCAGTGCTAGAGAGGGGGGAAGGAATGCCGAGCAGTACTTC
CDR3: CSAREGGRNAEQYF

D: NA
size: few
J: TRBJ2-1
V: TRBV20-1
DNA: TGCAGTGCTAGAGTTGAAGGGAGCTCCTACAATGAGCAGTTCTTC
CDR3: CSARVEGSSYNEQFF

D: NA
size: NA
J: TRBJ1-1
V: TRBV7-3
DNA: TGTGCCAGCAGCTTAAAGGGAGGGATCCAGGACGCTGAAGCTTTCTTT
CDR3: CASSLKGGIQDAEAFF

D: TRBD1
size: NA
J: TRBJ2-3
V: TRBV28
DNA: TGTGCCAGCAGTCTACAGGGGGCTTATACGCAGTATTTT
CDR3: CASSLQGAYTQYF

D: TRBD2
size: NA
J: TRBJ2-5
V: TRBV20-1
DNA: TGCAGTGCTTCACCCGGGACTAGCGGAGAGACCCAGTACTTC
CDR3: CSASPGTSGETQYF

D: NA
size: few
J: TRBJ2-3
V: TRBV2
DNA: TGTGCCAGCATTAGCGCCCTCACAGATACGCAGTATTTT
CDR3: CASISALTDTQYF

D: NA
size: few
J: TRBJ1-4
V: TRBV5-1
DNA: TGCGCCAGCAGCCCGGCGGGCACCCTGGAGGCCGCCATTTTT
CDR3: CASSPAGTLEAAIF

D: NA
size: NA
J: TRBJ2-1
V: TRBV4-1
DNA: TGCGCCAGCAGCCAAGGGCCCTCAGGTGAGCAGTTCTTC
CDR3: CASSQGPSGEQFF

D: TRBD1
size: NA
J: TRBJ1-1
V: TRBV4-1
DNA: TGCGCCAGCAGCCAAGATAGACACAGGGGCGGACCTAACACTGAAGCTTTCTTT
CDR3: CASSQDRHRGGPNTEAFF

D: TRBD2
size: few
J: TRBJ2-7
V: TRBV20-1
DNA: TGCAGTGCTAGAGATCAGGCGAGCGGGGAGACCTACGAGCAGTACTTC
CDR3: CSARDQASGETYEQYF

D: NA
size: NA
J: TRBJ2-1
V: TRBV20-1
DNA: TGCAGTGCTAGAGCTGACACAGGCGCCTACAATGAGCAGTTCTTC
CDR3: CSARADTGAYNEQFF

D: NA
size: few
J: TRBJ2-7
V: TRBV12-5
DNA: TGTGCTAGTGGTTTGTTGGACGAGCAGTACTTC
CDR3: CASGLLDEQYF

D: NA
size: few
J: TRBJ2-1
V: TRBV3-1
DNA: TGTGCCAGCAGCCAAGGCCGACTATTAGCCTCCTACAATGAGCAGTTCTTC
CDR3: CASSQGRLLASYNEQFF

D: NA
size: few
J: TRBJ1-3
V: TRBV4-2
DNA: TGTGCCAGCAGATACAGTACCGCTGGAAACACCATATATTTT
CDR3: CASRYSTAGNTIYF

D: NA
size: few
J: TRBJ1-1
V: TRBV29-1
DNA: TGCAGCGTGGGAGGGACCTCCCCGGTGAACACTGAAGCTTTCTTT
CDR3: CSVGGTSPVNTEAFF

D: NA
size: few
J: TRBJ2-2
V: TRBV6-2/TRBV6-3
DNA: TGTGCCGGCAGTGATCTTAGCCCCGGGGAGCTGTTTTTT
CDR3: CAGSDLSPGELFF

D: NA
size: few
J: TRBJ1-1
V: TRBV29-1
DNA: TGCAGCGTTGGATTGCGGTCTGAAGCTTTCTTT
CDR3: CSVGLRSEAFF